This T cell receptor (beta chain) was sequenced during a study of shared clonotypes between healthy human individuals (dated by TCRdb to the early 2020s). Some background on the complete study: The cohort included a few men and a couple of women between 18 and 49 years of age. For each donor, three plates each were used for CD4 naive and CD4 memory, two plates were used for CD8 naive, and one plate was used for CD8 memory. To estimate repertoire size and how much clonotypes are shared between individuals, the study performed deep sequencing of blood TCR repertoires from about 5 healthy adults. To increase sequencing depth and limit assay-specific biases, TCR repertoire library preparation and sequencing were carried out by different laboratories using diverse techniques. Per donor, leukapheresis produced somewhere between about 0.9 and 10 billion PBMCs. General conclusions and limits of the study: Naive subsets generally had larger estimated clonotype richness than memory subsets. Clonotypes shared by all four sorted-subset donors showed higher generation probabilities than non-shared clonotypes. Because the study included a small number of donors, the genetic and exposure-history diversity represented was limited. Based on pairwise subsampling, the degree of clonotype sharing among donors was expected to be affected by sequencing depth. Even with the large sequencing depth, rarefaction of the sorted-subset datasets indicated that sequencing was incomplete. When a few donors were compared, the shared fraction of clonotypes was 5% to 6.5% for naive CD4, around 3.6% for naive CD8, roughly 2.3% for memory CD4, and 0.4% for memory CD8. Only blood was sampled, and tissue TCR repertoires likely differ from those in blood.

In the case of this clone: Its antigen target is currently unknown. Base quality data are lacking; no much larger clone is found one base away.

V lost 4 bases and J lost 8 bases, and the count of bases not matched to a germline gene is 8. As encoded in the germline V gene, CDR1 is MGHRA while CDR2 is YSYEKL. From the cysteine up to the phenylalanine, the CDR3 has a length of 15 residues. Only the CDR3 region is kept as DNA, spanning 45 bases read in frame from base 1. Donors were healthy HIV-negative adults with no recently reported acute infections or vaccinations. Every donor was a Caucasian adult residing in Nashville, Tennessee, USA. CD4+ T cells were enriched by magnetic negative selection; naive cells were then positively selected on CD45RA, and the negative fraction formed the memory subset. Blood was collected by leukapheresis, and PBMCs were isolated by Ficoll-Histopaque density gradient centrifugation and then cryopreserved in liquid nitrogen vapor phase. Analytical flow cytometry was used to check the purity and quantity of each magnetically sorted T cell population. From each sorted fraction, genomic DNA was isolated and quantified by UV absorbance on a Nanodrop 2000c.

Using the deep immunoSEQ assay, multiplex PCR amplified TCR CDR3 regions from genomic DNA. For each cell subset, the extracted genomic DNA was distributed evenly across all wells of several immunoSEQ 96-well plates, and each plate served as one replicate. For sorted subsets, roughly 190 ng of genomic DNA, equivalent to some 33,000 T cell genomes, went into each replicate PCR. The purified libraries were quantified using a Qubit 3.0 fluorometer, sized with a Bioanalyzer 2100, and then quantified again using the KAPA Library Quantification kit. Each immunoSEQ 96-well plate was sequenced on its own single-read 150-cycle Illumina NextSeq 550 flow cell. In the source study's methods: Because the immunoSEQ output included only junctional sequences and no quality scores, the filtering could not be the same as the filtering used for full-length reads. To assign V/J genes and CDR3, sequences were annotated using PyIR, a Python wrapper for IgBLAST v1.9, with IMGT germline references. Any read was removed if the V/J assignment was weak (E-value above 1e-6), the CDR3 was missing, or the read contained stop codons, out-of-frame junctions, or ambiguous translated residues. V3J clonotypes were defined by identical inferred V gene, J gene, and CDR3 amino acid sequence. Percentage overlap between repertoires was computed as shared unique clonotypes divided by the size of the smaller repertoire. RTK rarefaction, the Chao1 estimator, and Recon v2.1 estimates of unobserved clonotypes were used to assess repertoire richness. For all TCRbeta clonotypes obtained by the gDNA method from several donors, generation probabilities were computed with OLGA. Held by TCRdb, this immuneACCESS table contains in-frame sequences only and omits some clones. Under half of the omission traces to an unresolved V gene where checked; the cause of the rest is unknown. V, J and clone size were drawn from that table, and D and trimming were deduced from the DNA. This sample comprises approximately 320,000 clones, approximately 79% of them detected only once. The ten most abundant clones make up under 13% of the sample.

The material sequenced was memory CD4+ T cells sorted from blood. The intended sense of this specimen's cell subset or site label: CD45RA-negative fraction. The receptor chain draws on TRBV4-1 and TRBJ1-4, with 9 central nucleotides matching TRBD1. This TCR was recovered from a man aged 30 to 39 in good health. The CDR3 sequence is CASSPGTGSSEKLFF. DNA sequence: TGCGCCAGCAGCCCTGGGACAGGGTCGTCGGAAAAACTGTTTTTT.